The T cell receptor beta chain under discussion was sequenced for a study of blood T cell repertoires in COVID-19. Study-wide context: Whether acute or convalescent, the COVID-19 samples came from the United States, Italy and Spain.

Assay: immunoSEQ multiplex PCR; the TCRdb copy retains only in-frame clones and omits some. The sample has approximately 81,000 clones; roughly 82% are singletons. The CDR3 extends over 14 amino acids. The ends lost 1 base at V and 6 bases at J; junction bases unmatched: 5. CDR1 is LGHNA, CDR2 YNFKEQ, per germline. This chain uses TRBV4-2 with TRBJ2-7, with 8 bases that match TRBD1. Sequencing used peripheral blood. The receptor was derived from a human donor in a cohort sampled during active COVID-19. CDR3 region: CASSQVGQGGEQYF. In DNA, the CDR3 is TGTGCCAGCAGCCAAGTAGGACAGGGTGGCGAGCAGTACTTC.